The 3 T cell receptor beta chains below all came from one sample that was sequenced in a study of beta chain features in type 1 diabetes. Sequenced material consisted of expressed TCRB transcripts (all of the isolated RNA was reverse transcribed). Generated by immunoSEQ multiplex PCR, the TCRdb table keeps only in-frame clones and is missing some. The sample lists approximately 150,000 clones, roughly an eighth occurring once. Antigens of these TCRs are unknown. Study-wide results and limits: People with Type 1 diabetes carried modestly yet significantly shorter TCRB CDR3s in all four CD4+ subsets.

The sample taken for sequencing was central memory CD4+ T cells from blood. These receptors all stem from a man between 18 and 29 years old with type 1 diabetes.

The table lists this clone with a few counts. The chain has TRBV5-1 and TRBJ1-2; TRBD1 aligns across 8 bases. V was clipped by 3 bases and J by 5 bases; unmatched bases: 12. CDR1 and CDR2 from the germline V gene are SGHRS and YFSETQ. The CDR3 sequence is 16 residues long. Written as DNA, the CDR3 is TGCGCCAGCAGCTCTGCCCAGGGGGCCCGGCAATATGGCTACACCTTC. Translation: CASSSAQGARQYGYTF.

V usage is TRBV23-1 and J usage is TRBJ2-7, with unresolved D. TRBV23-1 is known as an ORF, though its function is uncertain. The V end lost 3 bases, the J end lost 3 bases, and 15 bases lay between the germline ends. The CDR3 runs to 15 residues. The CDR3 DNA follows: TGCGCCAGCAGTCATAAACCTCGATCAGGCTACGAGCAGTACTTC. Amino acids: CASSHKPRSGYEQYF.

This clone was picked up a small number of times. This chain links TRBV7-2 with TRBJ2-3; D call uncertain. Trimming took 7 bases from V and 1 from J, leaving 12 bases between them. The CDR3 loop spans 14 amino acids. Germline CDR1 and CDR2: SGHTA and FQGNSA. The CDR3 loop is CASTFYLGTDTQYF. The CDR3 nucleotides are TGTGCCAGCACCTTTTATCTAGGCACAGATACGCAGTATTTT.